The clone carrying this TCR beta chain was recorded once. The antigen remains undetermined. Produced via immunoSEQ multiplex PCR; TCRdb's table is partial and in-frame only. The sample holds 71,000 or so clones, 80% to 95% seen once. This record belongs to a study of graft-versus-host responses after intestinal transplantation. Study-level background: Multivisceral, liver-intestinal, or isolated intestinal transplants were performed in recipients.

Whole-study results and caveats: An association linked early post-transplant HvG declines with peak circulating GvH clone levels.

The sequence was collected from a human donor who received an intestinal transplant. Source: unstimulated CD8+ T cells sorted from spleen or lymph node cells, taken before intestinal transplant.

CDR3 amino acids: CASSVALSGGPEAFF. The CDR3 DNA sequence: TGTGCCAGCAGCGTAGCGCTAAGCGGGGGGCCTGAAGCTTTCTTT. V and J are TRBV9 and TRBJ1-1; TRBD1 is a possible D gene (6 bases). CDR3 length equals 15 residues. Germline CDR1 is SGDLS and CDR2 is YYNGEE. Between the trimmed V and J ends, which lost 0 bases and 6 bases, there was a span of 15 bases.